This is a list of T cell receptor beta chains from one sample in a study of cytomegalovirus exposure and HLA in healthy donors. Measured with immunoSEQ multiplex PCR; TCRdb has only the in-frame clones, and not every one. The sample has 100,000 or so clones; about 83% are singletons. The sample was PBMCs. Receptor source: a man between 18 and 29 years old in good health and CMV-seronegative. CDR3s include the opening cysteine and the closing phenylalanine or tryptophan. The D gene is left open where the match is weak. For some rows the clone size is stated as once, few or many, or as a class when expanded; others skip it.

cdr3_length d_call clone_size j_call v_call cdr3_nt cdr3_aa
13 TRBD1 . TRBJ1-5 TRBV28 TGTGCCAGCAGGGGGACAGCGAATCAGCCCCAGCATTTT CASRGTANQPQHF
16 . once TRBJ2-7 TRBV7-8 TGTGCCAGCAGCTCCGGACTTGGAGGGAACACCTACGAGCAGTACTTC CASSSGLGGNTYEQYF
14 TRBD1 . TRBJ2-1 TRBV7-9 TGTGCCAGCAGCCGGACAGGGAGGAATCATGAGCAGTTCTTC CASSRTGRNHEQFF
14 . . TRBJ1-5 TRBV7-9 TGTGCCAGCAGCTTAGCGGGAGGGGTTCAGCCCCAGCATTTT CASSLAGGVQPQHF
11 . . TRBJ1-1 TRBV27 TGTGCCAGTGACTTGAACACTGAAGCTTTCTTT CASDLNTEAFF
16 TRBD1 . TRBJ2-3 TRBV5-6 TGTGCCAGCAGCCCAGGGACAGGTCGGACCACAGATACGCAGTATTTT CASSPGTGRTTDTQYF
13 . . TRBJ2-1 TRBV7-6 TGTGCCAGCAGCCTCACCCCGGGAAATGAGCAGTTCTTC CASSLTPGNEQFF
16 TRBD1 . TRBJ1-1 TRBV11-2 TGTGCCAGCAGCTTGGGACAGGGGGCGCTTCAGAGTCTGGCTTTCTTT CASSLGQGALQSLAFF
15 TRBD1 . TRBJ1-5 TRBV6-5 TGTGCCAGCAGCCTCGGGACAGGGGGCAATCAGCCCCAGCATTTT CASSLGTGGNQPQHF
15 TRBD1 . TRBJ2-2 TRBV19 TGTGCCACCCGGGGGGACAGGGCTTACACCGGGGAGCTGTTTTTT CATRGDRAYTGELFF
15 . . TRBJ1-4 TRBV27 TGTGCCAGCAGTTTGATTGTTGGGACACCACTGGACCTGTTTTTT CASSLIVGTPLDLFF
14 . few TRBJ1-2 TRBV15 TGTGCCACCAGCAGAGATATGGGAGACTATGGCTACACCTTC CATSRDMGDYGYTF
14 . medium-sized TRBJ1-1 TRBV5-6 TGTGCCAGCAGCTTGTGGGGCTTGAACACTGAAGCTTTCTTT CASSLWGLNTEAFF
12 TRBD2 once TRBJ2-1 TRBV27 TGTGCCAGCAGTCCCGGACTAGCGTCGTGGTTCTTC CASSPGLASWFF
15 . . TRBJ2-2 TRBV5-1 TGCGCCAGCAGCTTAACGGGAGCGGGCACCGGGGAGCTGTTTTTT CASSLTGAGTGELFF
17 . . TRBJ2-1 TRBV7-9 TGTGCCAGCAGGCTACGTCCTCCAGGGGTGACCTACAATGAGCAGTTCTTC CASRLRPPGVTYNEQFF
12 . once TRBJ2-7 TRBV7-9 TGTGCCAGCAGCCTACAGGTATACGAGCAGTACTTC CASSLQVYEQYF
17 . . TRBJ2-1 TRBV4-3 TGCGCCAGCAGCCTGGGGTTGGGCAGGGGAAGACACAATGAGCAGTTCTTC CASSLGLGRGRHNEQFF
14 . . TRBJ1-1 TRBV7-9 TGTGCCAGCAGCGTTAACAGAGACCGCACTGAAGCTTTCTTT CASSVNRDRTEAFF
16 TRBD2 . TRBJ2-7 TRBV7-2 TGTGCCAGCAGCTTAGCGCCCGCTAGCGGGAACTACGAGCAGTACTTC CASSLAPASGNYEQYF
16 TRBD1 . TRBJ2-7 TRBV7-2 TGTGCCAGCAGCTTAGCAGCAGGGGGTAGTTCCTACGAGCAGTACTTC CASSLAAGGSSYEQYF
13 . . TRBJ2-5 TRBV29-1 TGCAGTGTCCCGGGGGACAGCCAAGAGACCCAGTACTTC CSVPGDSQETQYF
15 . . TRBJ1-6 TRBV9 TGTGCCAGCAGCGCCAGCCCGGCTGAGGATTCACCCCTCCACTTT CASSASPAEDSPLHF
13 . . TRBJ2-5 TRBV7-9 TGTGCCAGCAGCTCGTCCCGGGGGGAGACCCAGTACTTC CASSSSRGETQYF
16 . . TRBJ2-7 TRBV4-1 TGCGCCAGCAGCCAAGGGTTCGGAGCGGGCCCCTACGAGCAGTACTTC CASSQGFGAGPYEQYF
16 . . TRBJ2-3 TRBV9 TGTGCCAGCAGCGTCGCTAGCGTGAAATCCACAGATACGCAGTATTTT CASSVASVKSTDTQYF
16 TRBD2 . TRBJ2-2 TRBV25-1 TGTGCCAGCAGCGAACTAGCGGAGGCGAACACCGGGGAGCTGTTTTTT CASSELAEANTGELFF
13 TRBD1 . TRBJ1-2 TRBV7-3 TGTGCCAGCAGCTCCCTGACAGGGGATGGCTACACCTTC CASSSLTGDGYTF
16 TRBD1 once TRBJ1-4 TRBV29-1 TGCAGCGTGGTTGGGACAGTGGGGTTAACTAATGAAAAACTGTTTTTT CSVVGTVGLTNEKLFF
16 TRBD2 . TRBJ2-7 TRBV7-2 TGTGCCAGCAGCCTATCCACCGGGACTAGGGGCTACGAGCAGTACTTC CASSLSTGTRGYEQYF
14 . . TRBJ1-2 TRBV9 TGTGCCAGCAGCGTGGGGGGAGGGTTAAGTGGCTACACCTTC CASSVGGGLSGYTF
15 TRBD1 few TRBJ2-7 TRBV5-4 TGTGCCAGCAGCCCAATGACAGGGTCTGTCCGCGAGCAGTACTTC CASSPMTGSVREQYF
13 . . TRBJ1-1 TRBV6-1 TGTGCCAGCGGGCAGGGGAGGAACACTGAAGCTTTCTTT CASGQGRNTEAFF
14 . . TRBJ2-7 TRBV10-3 TGTGCCATCAGTGACTCCGGAGCACTCGGAGAGCAGTACTTC CAISDSGALGEQYF
13 . . TRBJ2-7 TRBV7-9 TGTGCCAGCAGCTTAGCGGGAGGAAACGAGCAGTACTTC CASSLAGGNEQYF